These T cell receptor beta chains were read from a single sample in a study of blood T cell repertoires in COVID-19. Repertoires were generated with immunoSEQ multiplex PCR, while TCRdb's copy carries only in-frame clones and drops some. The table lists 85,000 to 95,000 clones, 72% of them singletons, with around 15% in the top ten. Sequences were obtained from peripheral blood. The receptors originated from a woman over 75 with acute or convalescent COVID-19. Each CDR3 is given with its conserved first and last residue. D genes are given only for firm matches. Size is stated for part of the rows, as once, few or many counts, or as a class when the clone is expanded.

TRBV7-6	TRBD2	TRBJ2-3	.	TGTGCCAGCAGCTTAGTAGCGGGGGCCGACACAGATACGCAGTATTTT	CASSLVAGADTDTQYF
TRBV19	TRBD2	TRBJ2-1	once	TGTGCCAGTAGTCCAGGACTAGCGGGGGGCCGTAAAAGCTCCTACAATGAGCAGTTCTTC	CASSPGLAGGRKSSYNEQFF
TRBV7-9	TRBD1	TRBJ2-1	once	TGTGCCAGCAGCTTTTGGACAGGGGATGAGCAGTTCTTC	CASSFWTGDEQFF
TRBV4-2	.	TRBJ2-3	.	TGTGCCAGCAGCCAAGTCCAAGAGGGAAGCACAGATACGCAGTATTTT	CASSQVQEGSTDTQYF
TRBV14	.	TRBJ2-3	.	TGTGCCAGCAGCTCTTTGGATACGCAGTATTTT	CASSSLDTQYF
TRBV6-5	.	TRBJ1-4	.	TGTGCCAGCCGAAGGAGTGGGAATGAAAAACTGTTTTTT	CASRRSGNEKLFF
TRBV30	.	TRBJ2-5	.	TGTGCCTGGAGGTCAGGGGGAGGAGAGACCCAGTACTTC	CAWRSGGGETQYF
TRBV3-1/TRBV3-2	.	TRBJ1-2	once	TGTGCCAGCAGCCAATCGACAGGCGGATATGGCTACACCTTC	CASSQSTGGYGYTF
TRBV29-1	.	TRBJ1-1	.	TGCAGCGTTGAAGCGAGCCCTGAAGCTTTCTTT	CSVEASPEAFF
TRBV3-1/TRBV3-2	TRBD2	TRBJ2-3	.	TGTGCCAGCAGCCAGGGACTAGCGGGCCGGGATACGCAGTATTTT	CASSQGLAGRDTQYF
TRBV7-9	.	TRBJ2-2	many	TGTGCCAGCAGCTTCGGGGGAAATTCCGGGGAGCTGTTTTTT	CASSFGGNSGELFF
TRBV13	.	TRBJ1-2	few	TGTGCCAGCAGCTCTTTGGGGGGGCTGGAGGGCTACACCTTC	CASSSLGGLEGYTF